This is a list of T cell receptor beta chains from one sample in a study of blood T cells in healthy people across ages. Via MiXCR, TCRdb re-called the 5' RACE reads, giving one row per CDR3 protein. Found here are about 570,000 distinct CDR3 sequences, approximately 30% of them singletons; the top ten hold about a fifth. The sample taken for sequencing was blood. All receptors come from a woman between 65 and 79 years old in good health. Both conserved end residues are part of each CDR3. Fields, in order: J gene, clone size, V gene, D gene, CDR3 protein, CDR3 DNA. The D gene is left open where the match is weak. For some rows the clone size is stated as once, few or many, or as a class when expanded; others skip it.

TRBJ2-5 - TRBV6-2/TRBV6-3 - CASSYRARETQYF TGTGCCAGCAGTTACCGGGCACGCGAGACCCAGTACTTC
TRBJ2-2 - TRBV3-1 TRBD2 CASSPRLAQNTGELFF TGTGCCAGCAGCCCAAGACTAGCTCAGAACACCGGGGAGCTGTTTTTT
TRBJ1-1 few TRBV12-3/TRBV12-4 - CASSSAGSITEAFF TGTGCCAGCAGTTCCGCAGGGTCTATCACTGAAGCTTTCTTT
TRBJ2-3 - TRBV20-1 TRBD2 CSARASGGPGVTDTQYF TGCAGTGCTAGAGCTAGCGGGGGCCCAGGGGTCACAGATACGCAGTACTTT
TRBJ2-3 few TRBV3-1 - CASSYVSDTQYF TGTGCCAGCAGTTACGTATCCGATACGCAGTATTTT
TRBJ2-5 - TRBV5-1 - CASSLGRDHGTQYF TGCGCCAGCAGCCTAGGCAGGGATCATGGGACCCAGTACTTC
TRBJ2-2 - TRBV11-3 TRBD2 CASSQASGGALAGELFF TGTGCCAGCAGCCAAGCTAGCGGGGGGGCTCTGGCCGGGGAGCTGTTTTTT
TRBJ2-1 - TRBV6-2/TRBV6-3 TRBD2 CASNQLAGASNEQFF TGTGCCAGCAACCAATTAGCGGGGGCCAGCAATGAGCAGTTCTTC
TRBJ1-2 - TRBV7-2 - CASSSDAVGYTF TGTGCCAGCAGCAGCGACGCCGTAGGCTACACCTTC
TRBJ2-5 few TRBV5-1 TRBD2 CASSLAGVTRETQYF TGCGCCAGCAGCCTAGCGGGGGTTACCCGAGAGACCCAGTACTTC
TRBJ2-3 - TRBV10-3 - CAISRDTSTDTQYF TGTGCCATCAGCCGGGACACAAGCACAGATACGCAGTATTTT
TRBJ2-5 many TRBV4-2 TRBD2 CASSQVERGQETQYF TGTGCCAGCAGCCAAGTAGAGCGGGGTCAAGAGACCCAGTACTTC
TRBJ1-5 - TRBV15 TRBD1 CATSTLTGNQPQHF TGTGCCACCAGCACCTTGACAGGGAATCAGCCCCAGCATTTT
TRBJ1-5 - TRBV10-1 - CASSLYSGGYSNQPQHF TGCGCCAGCAGTCTCTACAGTGGCGGCTATAGCAATCAGCCCCAGCATTTT
TRBJ2-7 many TRBV29-1 TRBD1 CSVEGQGEQYF TGCAGCGTTGAAGGACAGGGAGAGCAGTACTTC
TRBJ2-5 - TRBV7-2 - CASSLLIPRETQYF TGTGCCAGCAGCTTACTAATACCGCGAGAGACCCAGTACTTC
TRBJ2-7 few TRBV3-1 - CASSQDSAAGSYEQYF TGTGCCAGCAGCCAAGATTCCGCGGCCGGGTCCTACGAGCAGTACTTC
TRBJ1-2 - TRBV6-5 - CASSSYSQANYGYTF TGTGCCAGCAGTTCCTACTCACAAGCTAACTATGGCTACACCTTC
TRBJ1-4 few TRBV15 - CATSRDIGRAGKLFF TGTGCCACCAGCAGAGATATCGGACGTGCGGGAAAACTGTTTTTT
TRBJ2-1 - TRBV10-3 TRBD2 CAITGLAGGHSNEQFF TGTGCCATCACCGGGTTAGCGGGGGGGCACTCAAATGAGCAGTTCTTC
TRBJ2-7 few TRBV6-6 TRBD1 CASKGADNEQYF TGTGCCAGCAAGGGGGCGGACAACGAGCAGTACTTC
TRBJ2-7 - TRBV16 TRBD1 CASSHGTGSYEQYF TGTGCCAGCAGCCATGGGACAGGTTCCTACGAGCAGTACTTC
TRBJ1-1 - TRBV7-9 - CATTQGYTEAFF TGTGCCACCACACAGGGTTATACTGAAGCTTTCTTT
TRBJ1-4 - TRBV2 TRBD1 CAGGQGANEKLFF TGTGCCGGTGGACAGGGGGCCAATGAAAAACTGTTTTTT
TRBJ2-4 - TRBV30 - CAWSLTSDIQYF TGTGCCTGGAGCCTGACCTCGGACATTCAGTACTTC
TRBJ2-7 - TRBV4-3 TRBD1 CASSQEIWTGHEQYF TGCGCCAGCAGCCAAGAGATTTGGACAGGTCACGAGCAGTACTTC
TRBJ2-1 - TRBV7-2 - CASSPTSLYNEQFF TGTGCCAGCAGCCCAACTAGTTTATACAATGAGCAGTTCTTC
TRBJ1-3 - TRBV7-2 TRBD1 CASSRTGPIYF TGTGCCAGCAGCCGGACAGGGCCCATATATTTT
TRBJ1-1 few TRBV29-1 TRBD1 CSVGTGTNTEAFF TGCAGCGTTGGGACAGGGACAAACACTGAAGCTTTCTTT
TRBJ1-2 few TRBV3-1 - CASSHKSQGNYGYTF TGTGCCAGCAGCCATAAATCACAGGGTAACTATGGCTACACCTTC
TRBJ2-5 - TRBV4-2 - CASSQEAGFQETQYF TGTGCCAGCAGCCAAGAGGCGGGGTTCCAAGAGACCCAGTACTTC
TRBJ2-1 - TRBV12-3/TRBV12-4 - CASSLKGRTNEQFF TGTGCCAGCAGTTTAAAGGGCAGAACGAATGAGCAGTTCTTC
TRBJ2-1 many TRBV11-1 - CASSLALRGSGKNEQFF TGTGCCAGCAGCTTAGCTTTGCGCGGTTCTGGTAAGAATGAGCAGTTCTTC
TRBJ2-7 few TRBV29-1 - CSVRDGRDEQYF TGCAGCGTCCGGGACGGTCGGGACGAGCAGTACTTC
TRBJ1-1 - TRBV12-3/TRBV12-4 - CASSFSDRGAFF TGTGCCAGCAGTTTTTCTGACAGAGGAGCTTTCTTT
TRBJ2-1 few TRBV7-3 - CASSLGVGEFYNEQFF TGTGCCAGCAGCCTGGGCGTAGGGGAATTCTACAATGAGCAGTTCTTC
TRBJ2-6 - TRBV30 - CAWTVGANVLTF TGTGCCTGGACGGTGGGGGCCAACGTCCTGACTTTC
TRBJ2-2 few TRBV12-3/TRBV12-4 - CASSSRGEGTGELFF TGTGCCAGCAGTTCCAGGGGGGAGGGCACCGGGGAGCTGTTTTTT
TRBJ1-2 - TRBV15 - CATSGGGSVANYGYTF TGTGCCACCAGCGGTGGGGGGTCAGTAGCTAACTATGGCTACACCTTC
TRBJ1-5 - TRBV18 - CASSRDFNQPQHF TGTGCCAGCTCACGGGACTTCAATCAGCCCCAGCATTTT
TRBJ1-2 - TRBV7-2 - CASSLVYGDYDYTF TGTGCCAGCAGCTTAGTCTACGGGGACTATGACTACACCTTC
TRBJ2-3 - TRBV5-1 TRBD2 CASRGGEGTDTQYF TGCGCCAGCAGGGGGGGGGAAGGCACAGATACGCAGTATTTT
TRBJ1-1 - TRBV7-9 - CASSSQGIGNTEAFF TGTGCCAGCAGCTCTCAGGGAATCGGGAACACTGAAGCTTTCTTT
TRBJ1-1 - TRBV6-1 TRBD1 CASSEGGRGGAFF TGTGCCAGCAGTGAAGGGGGCAGGGGGGGAGCTTTCTTT
TRBJ2-2 - TRBV4-2 - CASSQEYPRQNTGELFF TGTGCCAGCAGCCAAGAGTACCCCAGGCAGAACACCGGGGAGCTGTTTTTT
TRBJ2-5 - TRBV25-1 - CASTRGRGETQYF TGTGCCAGCACCCGAGGGAGGGGGGAGACCCAGTACTTC
TRBJ2-5 - TRBV20-1 - CSAWDLAETQYF TGCAGTGCCTGGGACCTCGCAGAGACCCAGTACTTC
TRBJ1-1 - TRBV7-9 - CASSLEVGEAFF TGTGCCAGCAGCTTAGAGGTTGGTGAAGCTTTCTTT
TRBJ2-3 - TRBV20-1 TRBD2 CSARLAGGPYGTDTQYF TGCAGTGCTAGACTAGCGGGGGGCCCTTATGGCACAGATACGCAGTATTTT
TRBJ2-7 few TRBV7-9 TRBD1 CASSLAQGTGTYEQYF TGTGCCAGCAGCTTAGCGCAGGGGACAGGGACCTACGAGCAGTACTTC
TRBJ1-6 - TRBV18 - CASSRGEITSPLHF TGTGCCAGCTCCCGGGGAGAGATTACTTCACCCCTCCACTTT
TRBJ2-1 - TRBV7-9 TRBD1 CASSPIGTAYNEQFF TGTGCCAGCAGTCCTATCGGGACAGCGTACAATGAGCAGTTCTTC
TRBJ2-2 many TRBV4-1 - CASSLIGTGKINTGELFF TGCGCCAGCAGCCTAATTGGAACAGGGAAGATAAACACCGGGGAGCTGTTTTTT
TRBJ1-2 few TRBV13 TRBD1 CASSSRQGWNGYTF TGTGCCAGCAGCTCGAGACAGGGGTGGAATGGCTACACCTTC
TRBJ2-7 - TRBV10-3 - CAISHALEQYF TGTGCCATCAGTCACGCTCTCGAGCAGTACTTC
TRBJ2-5 few TRBV7-2 TRBD2 CAIESGGAGETQYF TGTGCCATAGAATCCGGGGGGGCGGGGGAGACCCAGTACTTC
TRBJ2-5 - TRBV6-2/TRBV6-3 - CASSFILQGSQETQYF TGTGCCAGCAGTTTCATCTTACAGGGTTCTCAAGAGACCCAGTACTTC
TRBJ1-4 - TRBV27 TRBD1 CASSLRGLWNEKLFF TGTGCCAGCAGCCTCAGGGGGCTGTGGAATGAAAAACTGTTTTTT
TRBJ2-2 - TRBV7-7 TRBD2 CASSLLGTSGGRAGGELFF TGTGCCAGCAGCTTATTAGGGACTAGCGGGGGCCGGGCCGGCGGGGAGCTGTTTTTT